This T cell receptor (beta chain) was recorded in a study of long-term antiretroviral therapy in people with HIV. Study details: First collections came about a decade before the 2015 immediate-ART recommendation. Study conclusions and caveats: Every time point showed a repertoire led by clones expanded before ART. Relative to control repertoires, HIV repertoires exhibited narrower CDR3 length ranges.

As to this clone: What it binds is unknown.

The immunoSEQ assay was v3.0, run at survey level. The table came from immunoSEQ multiplex PCR; TCRdb's copy has only in-frame clones and leaves some out. The table shows 20,000 to 30,000 clones, with 85% occurring only once. Source: unsorted PBMCs, taken 2.3 years after starting antiretroviral therapy. The sequence was obtained from a man aged 40-49 years with HIV.

The CDR3 nucleotides read TGTGCCAGCAGGATCGGACTAGCGGGAGAGGGTGAGCAGTTCTTC. It encodes CASRIGLAGEGEQFF. This sequence joins TRBV27 and TRBJ2-1; 13 bases fit TRBD2. The CDR3 has 15 amino acids. With 6 bases clipped from V and 9 bases from J, the junction kept 8 bases outside the gene matches. Germline CDR1 MNHEY, CDR2 SMNVEV (reference sequence).